This T cell receptor beta chain came from a study of shared clonotypes between healthy human individuals. The CDR3 sequence is 17 residues long. Germline V CDR1 and CDR2: MGHRA, YSYEKL. Deletions cut 2 bases from V and 7 bases from J, with 18 bases between. As regards this clone: Its cognate antigen is unknown.

The protocol was immunoSEQ multiplex PCR, while the TCRdb copy is restricted to in-frame clones and leaves out a portion. This sample has some 2.1 million clones, with 85% to 95% found just once. Study-wide findings and caveats: Only blood samples were collected, and tissue repertoires likely differ. Naive CD4 clonotypes were shared across a handful of donors at 4.5% to 6%.

Each of the donors was a healthy adult who was HIV-negative and had not had a recent acute infection or vaccination. The chain combines TRBV4-1 with TRBJ1-6; D is unclear. The source of this sequence is a man between 18 and 35 years old in good health. The sequencing input was naive CD4+ T cells sorted from blood. Subset described: CD45RA+ positively selected. In DNA, the CDR3 is TGCGCCAGCAGCCAATTTTGGCCGGACTCAACAAATTCACCCCTCCACTTT. Amino acid sequence: CASSQFWPDSTNSPLHF.